Below are 32 T cell receptor beta chains sequenced from a single sample in a study of T cell repertoires in cytomegalovirus infection. Each CDR3 protein gets one entry after TCRdb re-called the reads with MiXCR. The sample contains about 260,000 distinct CDR3 sequences, roughly 13% of which appear only once. Sample: PBMCs. These receptors were collected from a human donor in good health (CMV status not recorded). Some clones in this sample may be carry-over from other donors' samples.

This sequence joins TRBV11-2 and TRBJ1-4; D remains unclear. From germline, CDR1 is SGHAT and CDR2 FQNNGV. The CDR3 has 15 residues. The V gene lost 1 base and the J gene lost 2 bases, with 8 bases spanning the gap. The CDR3 sequence is CASSLGEKTNEKLFF. CDR3 bases: TGTGCCAGCAGCTTAGGTGAGAAGACTAATGAAAAACTGTTTTTT.

In its sample, this clonotype was seen many times. V usage is TRBV7-8 and J usage is TRBJ2-5; unclear D gene. The V and J ends lost 0 bases and 9 bases respectively, with 8 bases between them. The germline gives CDR1 SGHVS, CDR2 FQNEAQ. The CDR3 has 12 amino acids. This CDR3 reads CASSLALSSQYF. The CDR3 DNA reads TGTGCCAGCAGCTTAGCGCTCAGTTCCCAGTACTTC.

This chain connects TRBV10-3 to TRBJ1-5; no reliable D call. Germline lookup yields CDR1 ENHRY and CDR2 SYGVKD. The CDR3 loop spans 13 amino acids. Trimming shortened V by 3 bases and J by 2 bases, and 5 bases separated the two germline ends. The CDR3 protein is CAISDVGNQPQHF. For the CDR3, the DNA is TGTGCCATCAGTGACGTGGGCAATCAGCCCCAGCATTTT.

The table lists this clonotype with many counts. V gene TRBV7-9 combines with J gene TRBJ2-3, with 13 bases fitting TRBD2. Losses at the gene ends were 5 bases for V and 4 bases for J; bases not matched to a gene: 12. The CDR3 spans 18 residues. CDR1 and CDR2 (germline): SEHNR, FQNEAQ (reference sequence). CDR3 residues: CASSIPGLAGPRADTQYF. The CDR3 nucleotides are TGTGCCAGCAGCATCCCGGGACTAGCGGGACCAAGGGCAGATACGCAGTATTTT.

The chain carries TRBV24-1 and TRBJ1-5, with 9 bases fitting TRBD1. The CDR3 loop spans 16 amino acids. V lost 3 bases, J lost 7 bases, and 9 bases stayed unmatched. Germline CDR1 is KGHDR and CDR2 is SFDVKD. This chain's CDR3 is CATSDPGQGSGQPQHF. DNA for the CDR3: TGTGCCACCAGTGATCCGGGACAGGGCTCAGGGCAGCCCCAGCATTTT.

This clonotype was observed many times. The chain combines TRBV28 with TRBJ1-5; no clear D gene. The length of the CDR3 is 16 residues. Per germline, CDR1 MDHEN and CDR2 SYDVKM. Deletions cut 6 bases from V and 1 base from J, with 16 bases between. CDR3 in amino acids: CASRGTRSISNQPQHF. The CDR3 DNA sequence: TGTGCCAGCAGGGGTACTCGAAGCATAAGCAATCAGCCCCAGCATTTT. The full variable domain, completed using reference TRBV28 and TRBJ1-5, is DVKVTQSSRYLVKRTGEKVFLECVQDMDHENMFWYRQDPGLGLRLIYFSYDVKMKEKGDIPEGYSVSREKKERFSLILESASTNQTSMYLCASRGTRSISNQPQHFGDGTRLSIL.

The J gene is TRBJ2-7, the V gene TRBV6-5, with 9 bases matching TRBD1. V was pared by 5 bases and J by 12 bases, with 8 bases of the junction left unmatched. The V gene's germline CDR1 is MNHEY and CDR2 SVGAGI. The CDR3 is made up of 12 amino acids. Here the CDR3 reads CASSPDRGPLYF. As DNA, the CDR3 is TGTGCCAGCAGTCCGGACAGGGGTCCTCTGTACTTC.

In its sample, this clonotype was seen many times. This chain connects TRBV6-1 to TRBJ2-3; 8 nucleotides line up with TRBD1. The junction had 8 bases not matched to a gene; V was cut back by 5 bases and J by 7 bases. The CDR3 loop spans 14 amino acids. The germline V gene has CDR1 MNHNS and CDR2 SASEGT. The CDR3 loop reads CASSRGTGGNTQYF. CDR3 bases: TGTGCCAGCAGTCGCGGGACAGGAGGGAATACGCAGTATTTT.

This clonotype was observed a handful of times. The chain uses TRBV6-4 and TRBJ1-2; 8 bases align to TRBD1. The CDR3 has 15 amino acids. Trimming removed 7 bases from V and 8 bases from J; junction bases left unmatched: 15. Germline V gene data show CDR1 as MRHNA and CDR2 as SNTAGT. The CDR3 DNA reads as TGTGCCAGCAAACTACCGGGACAGGAGCCCTGCGGCTACACCTTC. Translated: CASKLPGQEPCGYTF.

This clonotype was counted ten times or more. This chain uses TRBV6-8 with TRBJ2-2; 14 bases agree with TRBD2. J gave up 7 bases and V 5 bases, and 6 bases lay outside the gene matches. CDR1 MNHGY and CDR2 SAAAGT come from the germline V gene. The CDR3 is made up of 16 amino acids. DNA of the CDR3: TGTGCCAGCAGTGTATCCGGGACTAGCGGGGGCGGGGAGCTGTTTTTT. Amino acids: CASSVSGTSGGGELFF.

In its sample, this clonotype was seen many times. This sequence joins TRBV7-2 and TRBJ2-7; a possible D gene is TRBD2 (6 bases). This CDR3 contains 16 residues. CDR1 is SGHTA and CDR2 is FQGNSA in the germline V gene. V lost 2 bases and J 4 bases, leaving 18 bases between the germline ends. The CDR3 nucleotides read TGTGCCAGCAGCTTATCGCGGGACCCGGCATTTTACGAGCAGTACTTC. Protein: CASSLSRDPAFYEQYF.

This clonotype was counted between two and nine times. The rearrangement links TRBV20-1 to TRBJ2-7, with TRBD2 matching over 9 bases. The CDR3 runs to 15 residues. The V gene end was trimmed by 7 bases and the J gene end by 1 base; junction bases not matched to a gene: 11. Germline-derived CDR1 and CDR2 are DFQATT and SNEGSKA (reference sequence). The CDR3 here is CSGAGASGISYEQYF. CDR3 in DNA: TGCAGTGGGGCGGGTGCTAGCGGGATTTCCTACGAGCAGTACTTC.

This clonotype was counted many times. This rearrangement joins TRBV7-8 to TRBJ1-4, with no clear D. Trimming removed 6 bases at V and 1 base at J, with 12 bases between. The CDR3 spans 15 residues. Per germline, CDR1 SGHVS and CDR2 FQNEAQ. DNA for the CDR3: TGTGCCAGCAGGCTGAGTACGGGAACTAATGAAAAACTGTTTTTT. Its translation is CASRLSTGTNEKLFF.

The CDR3 DNA reads as TGTGCCAGTAGTATAAAGGCGAGGCGCATTAACACCGGGGAGCTGTTTTTT. It codes for CASSIKARRINTGELFF. The chain carries TRBV19 and TRBJ2-2; D is ambiguous. Trimming stripped 2 bases from V and 2 bases from J, with 15 bases between. In germline, CDR1 is LNHDA, CDR2 SQIVND (reference sequence). The CDR3 runs to 17 residues.

Only a few counts were recorded for this clonotype. The chain combines TRBV7-6 with TRBJ2-2; a possible D gene is TRBD1 (5 bases). V was shortened by 0 bases and J by 7 bases, with 12 bases between the two germline ends. The CDR3 covers 15 residues. Germline values: CDR1 SGHVS, CDR2 FNYEAQ. The CDR3 DNA reads as TGTGCCAGCAGCTTAGCGTGGACATCCGGCGGGGAGCTGTTTTTT. This gives the protein CASSLAWTSGGELFF.

The rearrangement joins TRBV20-1 to TRBJ2-2, with TRBD1 matching 10 bases. CDR1 is DFQATT, CDR2 SNEGSKA, per germline (reference sequence). The V segment lost 0 bases and the J segment 3 bases; nucleotides outside the gene matches: 4. The CDR3 is 16 residues long. The DNA for the CDR3 is TGCAGTGCTAGAGATGCGGGGACAGGGGACACCGGGGAGCTGTTTTTT. It is translated as CSARDAGTGDTGELFF.

This clonotype was counted at least ten times. The chain carries TRBV15 and TRBJ1-2; D gene uncertain. V was pared by 2 bases and J by 0 bases, with 10 bases between. CDR1 is LNHNV, CDR2 YYDKDF, per germline (reference sequence). The length of the CDR3 is 15 residues. CDR3 protein: CATSRFRESNYGYTF. The CDR3 nucleotides are TGTGCCACCAGCAGATTTCGGGAGTCTAACTATGGCTACACCTTC.

The J gene is TRBJ2-7, the V gene TRBV19; a possible D gene is TRBD1 (5 bases). Germline values: CDR1 LNHDA, CDR2 SQIVND (reference sequence). CDR3 length equals 13 residues. The V and J ends lost 8 bases and 1 base respectively, with 12 bases between them. The CDR3 spells CASGTGISYEQYF. The CDR3 DNA follows: TGTGCCAGTGGCACAGGAATTTCCTACGAGCAGTACTTC. The full variable domain, in which reference TRBV19 and TRBJ2-7 provide the parts outside the CDR3, is DGGITQSPKYLFRKEGQNVTLSCEQNLNHDAMYWYRQDPGQGLRLIYYSQIVNDFQKGDIAEGYSVSREKKESFPLTVTSAQKNPTAFYLCASGTGISYEQYFGPGTRLTVT.

This rearrangement joins TRBV5-6 to TRBJ2-3; tentative D call: TRBD2 (5 bases). This CDR3 is built from 15 residues. From germline, CDR1 is SGHDT and CDR2 YYEEEE. V gave up 3 bases and J gave up 0 bases, with 11 bases separating them. The CDR3 DNA reads as TGTGCCAGCAGCTGGAGGCCGGACAGCACAGATACGCAGTATTTT. Protein product: CASSWRPDSTDTQYF.

This clonotype was recorded many times. The chain is built from TRBV7-9 and TRBJ2-3; D is unclear. The CDR3 consists of 12 residues. Looked up from germline, CDR1 is SEHNR and CDR2 is FQNEAQ (reference sequence). With 1 base removed from V and 6 bases from J, the gap between germline ends came to 5 bases. The CDR3 reads CASSLESDTQYF. CDR3 DNA sequence: TGTGCCAGCAGCTTAGAATCCGATACGCAGTATTTT.

The V call is TRBV15, the J call TRBJ2-1, with D unclear. The CDR3 is made up of 13 amino acids. V dropped 0 bases and J dropped 10 bases, with 10 bases sitting between them. Germline loops: CDR1 LNHNV, CDR2 YYDKDF (reference sequence). CDR3 sequence (DNA): TGTGCCACCAGCAGAGATAGAGGCGTGGAGCAGTTCTTC. Its protein is CATSRDRGVEQFF.

The V call is TRBV12-3 or TRBV12-4, the J call TRBJ2-1; 7 nucleotides agree with TRBD2. The CDR3 loop spans 14 amino acids. With V trimmed by 3 bases and J by 8 bases, 7 bases remained unmatched. CDR3 protein: CASSFVQGGDEQFF. CDR3 in DNA: TGTGCCAGCAGTTTTGTCCAGGGAGGGGATGAGCAGTTCTTC.

There are many counts of this clonotype. The chain recombines TRBV7-2 with TRBJ1-1; D perhaps matches TRBD1 (6 bases). The germline V and J ends were trimmed by 5 bases and 0 bases, with 13 bases remaining between them. Germline assignment: CDR1 SGHTA and CDR2 FQGNSA. The CDR3 sequence is 15 residues long. As DNA, the CDR3 is TGTGCCAGCAGCCCGAGAGGGGGATTGAACACTGAAGCTTTCTTT. It yields the protein CASSPRGGLNTEAFF.

This clonotype has at least ten counts. This chain uses TRBV5-6 with TRBJ1-5; 8 bases line up with TRBD1. V shed 3 bases and J 2 bases; nucleotides not matched to a gene: 7. This CDR3 has 16 residues. Germline assignment: CDR1 SGHDT and CDR2 YYEEEE. In DNA, the CDR3 is TGTGCCAGCAGCTACCGCAGGGGGCAAGGCAATCAGCCCCAGCATTTT. Residues: CASSYRRGQGNQPQHF.

This clonotype has a count of ten or more. This chain links TRBV4-1 with TRBJ1-2; maybe TRBD1 (5 bases). Germline CDR1 is MGHRA and CDR2 is YSYEKL. This CDR3 has 14 amino acids. V lost 0 bases and J 6 bases, leaving 11 bases between the germline ends. For the CDR3, the DNA is TGCGCCAGCAGCCAAGACGGCAGGGTGGATGGCTACACCTTC. Protein: CASSQDGRVDGYTF.

This clonotype was detected ten times or more. This chain joins TRBV7-6 and TRBJ2-3, with 11 bases that match TRBD2. Germline CDR1 SGHVS, CDR2 FNYEAQ. J lost 4 bases, V lost 3 bases, and 0 bases had no gene match. This CDR3 is built from 14 residues. The CDR3 sequence is CASSFSGGADTQYF. CDR3 nucleotides: TGTGCCAGCAGCTTTAGCGGGGGGGCAGATACGCAGTATTTT.

This clonotype was seen a few times. The chain joins TRBV5-6 to TRBJ2-4; 9 nucleotides agree with TRBD2. The junction had 7 bases not matched to a gene; V was cut back by 4 bases and J by 5 bases. This CDR3 has 15 residues. Germline V gene data show CDR1 as SGHDT and CDR2 as YYEEEE. CDR3 sequence: CASSEGTSRENIQYF. CDR3 sequence (DNA): TGTGCCAGCAGCGAAGGGACTAGCCGCGAAAACATTCAGTACTTC.

This clonotype came up many times. The chain employs TRBV7-2 and TRBJ2-1; 8 bases agree with TRBD1. Trimming took 4 bases from V and 1 from J; bases not matched to a gene: 6. The CDR3 length is 16 residues. Germline V gene data show CDR1 as SGHTA and CDR2 as FQGNSA. The CDR3 coding sequence is TGTGCCAGCAGCTCGTTCAGGGGGCGGTCCTACAATGAGCAGTTCTTC. Translation gives CASSSFRGRSYNEQFF.

The chain employs TRBV11-2 and TRBJ1-1; possibly TRBD1 for D (5 bases). There are 18 residues in the CDR3. Between the trimmed V and J ends, which lost 1 base and 0 bases, there was a span of 18 bases. The germline V gene encodes CDR1 SGHAT and CDR2 FQNNGV. The CDR3 region is CASSLASPRQPMNTEAFF. The CDR3 DNA reads TGTGCCAGCAGCTTAGCTTCGCCGAGACAGCCGATGAACACTGAAGCTTTCTTT.

This clonotype was seen many times. The chain has TRBV7-3 and TRBJ2-1; 9 bases map to TRBD2. The V segment lost 5 bases and the J segment 4 bases; nucleotides outside the gene matches: 6. CDR1 and CDR2 (germline): SGHTA, FQGTGA. This CDR3 is built from 15 residues. CDR3 in amino acids: CASSPVTSGYNEQFF. The CDR3 DNA follows: TGTGCCAGCAGCCCCGTGACTAGCGGTTACAATGAGCAGTTCTTC.

This clonotype was seen a handful of times. This rearrangement joins TRBV29-1 to TRBJ2-7, with D perhaps assigned TRBD1 or TRBD2 (5 bases each). There are 12 residues in the CDR3. V gave up 4 bases and J gave up 0 bases, with 7 bases separating them. Germline-derived CDR1 and CDR2 are SQVTM and ANQGSEA. The CDR3 sequence: CSVGGSSYEQYF. CDR3 in DNA: TGCAGCGTTGGGGGGAGCTCCTACGAGCAGTACTTC.

The rearrangement uses TRBV6-2 or TRBV6-3 and TRBJ2-3; D gene uncertain. This CDR3 region has 12 residues. The germline V and J ends were trimmed by 6 bases and 11 bases, with 15 bases remaining between them. Germline V gene sequence: CDR1 MNHEY, CDR2 SVGEGT. This chain's CDR3 is CASSLDLLGQYF. The CDR3 nucleotides read TGTGCCAGCAGCTTGGACCTCCTGGGGCAGTATTTT.